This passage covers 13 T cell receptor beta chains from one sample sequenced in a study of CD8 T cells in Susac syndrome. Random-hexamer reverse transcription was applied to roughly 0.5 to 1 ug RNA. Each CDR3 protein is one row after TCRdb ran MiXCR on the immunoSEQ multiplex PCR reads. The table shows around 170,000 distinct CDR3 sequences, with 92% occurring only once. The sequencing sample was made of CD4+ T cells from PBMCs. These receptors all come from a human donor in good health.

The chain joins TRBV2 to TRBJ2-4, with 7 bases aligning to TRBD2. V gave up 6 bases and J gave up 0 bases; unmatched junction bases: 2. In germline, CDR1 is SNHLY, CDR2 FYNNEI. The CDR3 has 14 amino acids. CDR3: CASRAGLAKNIQYF. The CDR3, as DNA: TGTGCCAGCAGAGCGGGATTAGCCAAAAACATTCAGTACTTC.

CDR3 in DNA: TGTGCCAGCAGTCCCCCAGCGGGGGTGAACACCGGGGAGCTGTTTTTT. Its translation is CASSPPAGVNTGELFF. The chain carries TRBV6-4 and TRBJ2-2; 8 positions match TRBD2. After removal of 5 bases from V and 1 base from J, the junction contained 6 bases not matched to a gene. Germline values: CDR1 MRHNA, CDR2 SNTAGT. This CDR3 has 16 amino acids.

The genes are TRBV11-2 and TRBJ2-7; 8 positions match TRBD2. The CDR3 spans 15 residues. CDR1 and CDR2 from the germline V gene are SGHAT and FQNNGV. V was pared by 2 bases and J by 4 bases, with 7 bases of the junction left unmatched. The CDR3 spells CASSLSAGGGYEQYF. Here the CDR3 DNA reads TGTGCCAGCAGCTTAAGCGCGGGAGGAGGGTACGAGCAGTACTTC.

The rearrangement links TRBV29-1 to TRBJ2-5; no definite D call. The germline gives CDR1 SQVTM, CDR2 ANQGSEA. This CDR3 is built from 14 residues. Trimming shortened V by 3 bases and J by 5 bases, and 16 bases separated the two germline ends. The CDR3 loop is CSVDKGNLGETQYF. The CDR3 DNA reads TGCAGCGTTGATAAAGGGAATTTAGGGGAGACCCAGTACTTC.

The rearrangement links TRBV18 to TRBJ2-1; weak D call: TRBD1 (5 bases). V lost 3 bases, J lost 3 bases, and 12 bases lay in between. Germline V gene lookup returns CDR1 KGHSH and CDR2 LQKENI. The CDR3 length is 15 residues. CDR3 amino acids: CASSPSREFYNEQFF. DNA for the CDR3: TGTGCCAGCTCACCGAGCAGGGAATTCTACAATGAGCAGTTCTTC. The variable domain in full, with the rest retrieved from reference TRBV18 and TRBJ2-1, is NAGVMQNPRHLVRRRGQEARLRCSPMKGHSHVYWYRQLPEEGLKFMVYLQKENIIDESGMPKERFSAEFPKEGPSILRIQQVVRGDSAAYFCASSPSREFYNEQFFGPGTRLTVL.

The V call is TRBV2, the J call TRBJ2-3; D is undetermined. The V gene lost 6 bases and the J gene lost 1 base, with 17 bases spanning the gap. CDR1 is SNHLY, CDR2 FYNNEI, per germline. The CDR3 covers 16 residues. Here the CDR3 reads CASSFPGPTRTDTQYF. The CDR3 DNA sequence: TGTGCCAGCAGCTTTCCGGGCCCGACACGCACAGATACGCAGTATTTT.

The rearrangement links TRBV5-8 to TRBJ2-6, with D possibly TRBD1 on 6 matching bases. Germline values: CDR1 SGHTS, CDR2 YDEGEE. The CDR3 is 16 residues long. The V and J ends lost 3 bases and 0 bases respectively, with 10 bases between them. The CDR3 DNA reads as TGTGCCAGCAGCTCATACAGGGACTCTGGGGCCAACGTCCTGACTTTC. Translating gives CASSSYRDSGANVLTF.

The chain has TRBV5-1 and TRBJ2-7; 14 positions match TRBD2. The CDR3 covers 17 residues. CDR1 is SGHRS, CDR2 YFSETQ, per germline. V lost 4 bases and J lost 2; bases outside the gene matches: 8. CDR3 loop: CASSPTTSGRETYEQYF. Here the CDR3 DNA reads TGCGCCAGCAGCCCAACGACTAGCGGGAGGGAAACCTACGAGCAGTACTTC.

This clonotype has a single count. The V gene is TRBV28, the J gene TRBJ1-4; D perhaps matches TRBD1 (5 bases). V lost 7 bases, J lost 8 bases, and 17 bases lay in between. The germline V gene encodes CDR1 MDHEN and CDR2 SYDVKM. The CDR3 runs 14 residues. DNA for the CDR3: TGTGCCAGCACCGAAGGACAACACGAGGAAAAACTGTTTTTT. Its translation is CASTEGQHEEKLFF.

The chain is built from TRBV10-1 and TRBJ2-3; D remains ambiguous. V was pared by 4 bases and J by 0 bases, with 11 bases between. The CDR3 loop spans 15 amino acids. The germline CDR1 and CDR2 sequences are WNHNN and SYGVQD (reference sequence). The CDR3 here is CASSVSPTSTDTQYF. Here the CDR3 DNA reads TGCGCCAGCAGTGTGTCCCCAACGAGCACAGATACGCAGTATTTT.

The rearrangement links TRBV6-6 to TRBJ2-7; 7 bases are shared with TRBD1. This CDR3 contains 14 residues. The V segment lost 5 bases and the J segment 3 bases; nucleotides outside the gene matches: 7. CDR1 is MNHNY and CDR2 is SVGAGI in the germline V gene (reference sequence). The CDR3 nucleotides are TGTGCCAGCAGTAGACAGGGTACTTTCTACGAGCAGTACTTC. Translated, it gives CASSRQGTFYEQYF.

The CDR3 reads CASSLGQRANTGELFF. The CDR3 DNA is TGTGCCAGCAGCTTAGGTCAAAGGGCGAACACCGGGGAGCTGTTTTTT. The V call is TRBV7-8, the J call TRBJ2-2; D ambiguous. The CDR3 spans 16 residues. V lost 1 base, J lost 0 bases, and 9 bases lay in between. The germline V gene encodes CDR1 SGHVS and CDR2 FQNEAQ.

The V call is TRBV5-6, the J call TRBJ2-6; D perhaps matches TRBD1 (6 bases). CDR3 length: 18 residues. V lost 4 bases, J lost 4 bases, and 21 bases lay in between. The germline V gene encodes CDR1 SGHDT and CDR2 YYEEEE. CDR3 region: CASSQGSQGYSGANVLTF. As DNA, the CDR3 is TGTGCCAGCAGCCAGGGAAGTCAGGGGTACTCGGGGGCCAACGTCCTGACTTTC.